This TCR beta chain was sequenced for a study of T cells in Graves' hyperthyroidism and ophthalmopathy. Using RNA transcripts as the source, TCR beta CDR3 regions were amplified. The HTBI primer set was used in a first-round RT-PCR of the TCR CDR3. MiXCR, applied by TCRdb to the multiplex PCR reads, yields one record per CDR3 protein. The table has under 800,000 distinct CDR3 sequences, around 15% seen once. V trimming: 8 bases; J trimming: 7 bases; junction bases outside the gene matches: 7. Germline CDR1 reads SGHTA; CDR2 reads FQGNSA. The CDR3 consists of 13 residues. Calling Graves' hyperthyroidism stable meant ophthalmopathy did not progress within 18 months. Criteria for exclusion of patients were uncontrolled infection, other autoimmune disease, pregnancy or lactation. Whole-study findings and limits: Blood also held most thyroid clonotypes expanded beyond 0.001.

This clonotype was recorded at least ten times. The target antigen is unknown. The J gene is TRBJ2-1, the V gene TRBV7-2; 8 nucleotides agree with TRBD2. The material sequenced was blood. The TCR comes from a woman under 30 with Graves' hyperthyroidism. CDR3 protein: CASLGLVGNEQFF. Here the CDR3 DNA reads TGTGCCAGCTTGGGACTAGTGGGAAATGAGCAGTTCTTC.